Below, 14 T cell receptor beta chains from the same sample are listed, as sequenced in a study of blood T cell repertoires in COVID-19. Only in-frame clones appear in the TCRdb table, and some are missing; sequencing was by immunoSEQ multiplex PCR. The sample consists of 100,000 to 150,000 clones, approximately 86% of them appearing once. Sequenced material: PBMCs or T cells enriched from blood (not recorded which). The receptors stem from a woman in her forties or fifties who had recovered from COVID-19.

The rearrangement joins TRBV5-1 to TRBJ2-2; no definite D call. CDR1 SGHRS and CDR2 YFSETQ come from the germline V gene. V shed 3 bases and J shed 7 bases, with 7 bases lying between them. The CDR3 is 12 residues long. The CDR3 DNA is TGCGCCAGCAGCTCCCAAATCGGGGAGCTGTTTTTT. This codes for CASSSQIGELFF.

The chain joins TRBV10-2 to TRBJ2-7; the match to TRBD2 covers 8 bases. This CDR3 is built from 17 residues. V lost 7 bases to trimming and J lost 0 bases; unmatched junction nucleotides: 14. Germline CDR1 reads WSHSY; CDR2 reads SAAADI. The CDR3 reads CASTPRDSGVSSYEQYF. CDR3 in DNA: TGCGCCAGCACGCCGCGGGATAGCGGGGTTTCCTCCTACGAGCAGTACTTC.

This chain links TRBV7-8 with TRBJ2-7, with D possibly being TRBD1 (5 bases). Germline values: CDR1 SGHVS, CDR2 FQNEAQ. V gave up 5 bases and J gave up 0 bases, with 14 bases separating them. The CDR3 sequence is 15 residues long. The CDR3: CASSVILGVSYEQYF. The CDR3 DNA reads as TGTGCCAGCAGCGTCATTCTAGGGGTCTCCTACGAGCAGTACTTC.

This clone was seen a handful of times. The chain uses TRBV5-1 and TRBJ2-3; D is perhaps TRBD2 (5 bases). Germline V gives CDR1 SGHRS, CDR2 YFSETQ. There are 15 residues in the CDR3. Trimming removed 2 bases from V and 2 bases from J, with 12 bases in between. CDR3 residues: CASSFTSQLTDTQYF. In nucleotides, the CDR3 is TGCGCCAGCAGCTTCACTAGTCAACTCACAGATACGCAGTATTTT. The whole variable domain, filled in from reference TRBV5-1 and TRBJ2-3, reads KAGVTQTPRYLIKTRGQQVTLSCSPISGHRSVSWYQQTPGQGLQFLFEYFSETQRNKGNFPGRFSGRQFSNSRSEMNVSTLELGDSALYLCASSFTSQLTDTQYFGPGTRLTVL.

This clone was seen a handful of times. The chain combines TRBV9 with TRBJ2-1; 12 bases map to TRBD2. V shed 2 bases and J 4 bases; nucleotides not matched to a gene: 7. CDR3 length: 17 amino acids. The germline V gene encodes CDR1 SGDLS and CDR2 YYNGEE. The DNA of the CDR3 is TGTGCCAGCAGCGTCTCAACTCTAGCGGGGGGGTACAATGAGCAGTTCTTC. Its translation is CASSVSTLAGGYNEQFF. The whole variable domain, remainder taken from reference TRBV9 and TRBJ2-1, is DSGVTQTPKHLITATGQRVTLRCSPRSGDLSVYWYQQSLDQGLQFLIQYYNGEERAKGNILERFSAQQFPDLHSELNLSSLELGDSALYFCASSVSTLAGGYNEQFFGPGTRLTVL.

Written as DNA, the CDR3 is TGTGCCACAAAAGGGACAGAGCACACAGATACGCAGTATTTT. Its protein product is CATKGTEHTDTQYF. The chain has TRBV18 and TRBJ2-3, with 7 bases identical to TRBD1. Germline V gives CDR1 KGHSH, CDR2 LQKENI. This CDR3 is built from 14 residues. Trimming removed 10 bases from V and 2 bases from J; junction bases left unmatched: 9.

On this clone itself: At the DNA level, this CDR3 is encoded by other sequences in the same sample as well. The chain uses TRBV5-4 and TRBJ1-2; no clear D gene. Between the trimmed V and J ends, which lost 0 bases and 0 bases, there was a span of 6 bases. The CDR3 contains 14 residues. Looked up from germline, CDR1 is SGHNT and CDR2 is YYREEE (reference sequence). The CDR3, as DNA: TGTGCCAGCAGCTTGGGGGGAGCTAACTATGGCTACACCTTC. It yields the protein CASSLGGANYGYTF.

The chain is built from TRBV4-3 and TRBJ1-5; perhaps TRBD1 as D (6 bases). The CDR3 runs to 15 residues. Per the germline V gene, CDR1 is LGHNA and CDR2 is YSLEER. V was clipped by 0 bases and J by 5 bases, with 11 bases between them. CDR3 DNA sequence: TGCGCCAGCAGCCAAGACAGGGGAGTTCATCAGCCCCAGCATTTT. Its translation: CASSQDRGVHQPQHF.

The CDR3 nucleotides are TGCGCCAGCAGCCAAGAGGGACAACGCACCGGGGAGCTGTTTTTT. Its protein product is CASSQEGQRTGELFF. The V gene is TRBV4-1, the J gene TRBJ2-2; TRBD1 might be the D (6 bases). V shed 0 bases and J shed 4 bases, with 9 bases lying between them. The CDR3 is made up of 15 amino acids. In germline, CDR1 is MGHRA, CDR2 YSYEKL.

The rearrangement links TRBV4-3 to TRBJ2-3, with D tentatively TRBD1 (5 bases). The V gene's germline CDR1 is LGHNA and CDR2 YSLEER. CDR3 length: 15 amino acids. Deletions cut 0 bases from V and 5 bases from J, with 12 bases between. CDR3 protein: CASSQDRRGRDTQYF. CDR3 in DNA: TGCGCCAGCAGCCAAGACCGAAGGGGCCGAGATACGCAGTATTTT.

V usage is TRBV11-3 and J usage is TRBJ2-5, with 7 bases aligning to TRBD2. Germline CDR1 and CDR2: SGHNT and YENEEA. The junction had 2 bases not matched to a gene; V was cut back by 5 bases and J by 5 bases. The CDR3 runs to 12 residues. The CDR3 sequence: CASSMGGETQYF. The CDR3 coding sequence is TGTGCCAGCAGCATGGGGGGGGAGACCCAGTACTTC.

This clone was seen a single time. The V gene is TRBV29-1, the J gene TRBJ1-2, with 8 bases lining up with TRBD1. After removal of 5 bases from V and 4 bases from J, the junction contained 12 bases not matched to a gene. CDR1 SQVTM and CDR2 ANQGSEA come from the germline V gene. The CDR3 totals 15 residues. CDR3 coding DNA: TGCAGCGTTAAGATCGGGACAGGCAGCGGCTATGGCTACACCTTC. This translates into CSVKIGTGSGYGYTF.

In DNA form, the CDR3 reads TGCGCCGCGGGACAGTACGAGCAGTACTTC. Protein sequence: CAAGQYEQYF. This sequence joins TRBV10-2 and TRBJ2-7; D may be TRBD1 (7 bases). The CDR3 runs 10 residues. Trimming shortened V by 11 bases and J by 4 bases, and 9 bases separated the two germline ends. CDR1 and CDR2 from the germline V gene are WSHSY and SAAADI.

The genes are TRBV20-1 and TRBJ2-7; D is uncertain. This CDR3 has 12 amino acids. V lost 3 bases, J lost 6 bases, and 12 bases lay in between. Germline V CDR1 and CDR2: DFQATT, SNEGSKA (reference sequence). The CDR3 spells CSASSRVGEQYF. In DNA, the CDR3 is TGCAGTGCTAGTAGCCGGGTTGGCGAGCAGTACTTC.